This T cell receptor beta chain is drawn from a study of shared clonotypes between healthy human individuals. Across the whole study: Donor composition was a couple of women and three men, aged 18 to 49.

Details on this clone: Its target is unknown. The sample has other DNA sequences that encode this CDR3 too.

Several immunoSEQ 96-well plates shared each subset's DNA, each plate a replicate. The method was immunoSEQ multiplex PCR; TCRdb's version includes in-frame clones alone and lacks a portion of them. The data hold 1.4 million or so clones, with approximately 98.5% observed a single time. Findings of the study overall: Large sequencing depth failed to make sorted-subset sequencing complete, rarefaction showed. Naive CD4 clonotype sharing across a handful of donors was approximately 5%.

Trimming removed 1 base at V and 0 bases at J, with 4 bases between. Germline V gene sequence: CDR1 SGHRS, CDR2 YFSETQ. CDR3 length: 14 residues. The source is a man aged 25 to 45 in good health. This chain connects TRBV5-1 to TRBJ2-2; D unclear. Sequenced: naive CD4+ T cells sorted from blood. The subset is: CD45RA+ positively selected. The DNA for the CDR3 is TGCGCCAGCAGCTTGAGACCGAACACCGGGGAGCTGTTTTTT. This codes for CASSLRPNTGELFF.